This T cell receptor (beta chain) originates from a study of radiotherapy plus CTLA-4 blockade in lung cancer. CDR3 size: 16 residues. V was shortened by 5 bases and J by 0 bases, with 14 bases between the two germline ends. CDR1 is LNHDA, CDR2 SQIVND, per germline (reference sequence). This clone occurred a few times. Libraries were prepared by immunoSEQ multiplex PCR; TCRdb keeps only in-frame clonotypes and omits some of them. The data hold about 78,000 clones, with around 87% observed a single time. V usage is TRBV19 and J usage is TRBJ1-3; D is possibly TRBD1 (6 bases). The sample was peripheral blood, taken from a patient treated with radiotherapy plus ipilimumab. The receptor was derived from a human donor with non-small cell lung cancer who had a partial response to radiotherapy plus ipilimumab. In DNA form, the CDR3 reads TGTGCCAGTAGTTCTCTCAAGACAGGCTCTGGAAACACCATATATTTT. Protein sequence: CASSSLKTGSGNTIYF.